Following are 2 T cell receptor beta chains from one sample sequenced in a study of naive and memory T cell subsets. Two oligonucleotides, mixed equimolar, formed the beta constant-region primer covering TRBC1 and TRBC2. Nested alpha and beta constant-region primers with the SP2 primer drove four PCR rounds on ligated cDNA. Using its own MiXCR run on the UMI-ligation and nested PCR reads, TCRdb lists one record per CDR3 protein. The table shows 120,000 or so distinct CDR3 sequences, with 36% occurring only once. Sequences were obtained from central memory CD4+ T cells from blood. The receptor set was obtained from a human donor in good health.

The chain recombines TRBV5-5 with TRBJ2-1; tentative D call: TRBD1 (6 bases). Looked up from germline, CDR1 is SGHKS and CDR2 is YYEKEE (reference sequence). There are 13 residues in the CDR3. V dropped 4 bases and J dropped 12 bases, with 17 bases sitting between them. Written as DNA, the CDR3 is TGTGCCAGCAGCCGAATCAGTCCAGGGGTGCAGTTCTTC. Translation gives CASSRISPGVQFF.

The V call is TRBV6-5, the J call TRBJ1-1; possible D gene TRBD1, 5 bases. The ends were cut back, 6 bases at V and 8 bases at J, with 22 bases in the middle. Germline V CDR1 and CDR2: MNHEY, SVGAGI. CDR3 length equals 15 residues. CDR3 coding DNA: TGTGCCAGCAGCCCTCCGAGCTGGGGCAGTGGGGAAGCTTTCTTT. As protein: CASSPPSWGSGEAFF.